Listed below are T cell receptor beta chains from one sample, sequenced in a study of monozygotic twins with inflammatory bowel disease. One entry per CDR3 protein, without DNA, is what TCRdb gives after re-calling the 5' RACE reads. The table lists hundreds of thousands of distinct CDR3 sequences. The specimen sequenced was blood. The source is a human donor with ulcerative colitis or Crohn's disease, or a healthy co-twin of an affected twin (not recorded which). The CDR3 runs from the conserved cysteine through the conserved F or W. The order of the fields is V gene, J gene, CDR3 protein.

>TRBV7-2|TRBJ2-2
CASSLLAGARFSGELFF
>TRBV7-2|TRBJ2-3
CASSLVKGADTQYF
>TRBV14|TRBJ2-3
CASSQVGLGTDTQYF
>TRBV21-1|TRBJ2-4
CASQLPGTIAKNIQYF
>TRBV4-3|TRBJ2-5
CASSQGLSRQETQYF
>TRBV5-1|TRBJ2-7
CASSFGTGLTYEQYF
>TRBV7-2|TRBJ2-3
CASSRAGGRTDTQYF
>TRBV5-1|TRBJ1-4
CASSGTGGSNEKLFF
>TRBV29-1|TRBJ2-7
CSVGPGTTKYEQYF
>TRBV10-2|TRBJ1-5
CASKDDRSNQPQHF
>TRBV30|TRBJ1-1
CAWKGPGQYTEAFF
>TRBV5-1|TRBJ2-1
CASSRGGNEQFF
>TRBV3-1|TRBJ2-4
CASSQPGRRFEFGKNIQYF
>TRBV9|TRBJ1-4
CASSARQGLNEKLFF
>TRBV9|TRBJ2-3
CASSTGLAGTDTQYF
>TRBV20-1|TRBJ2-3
CSARDGGARIDTQYF
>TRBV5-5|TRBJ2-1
CASSLSMASQGLGNEQFF
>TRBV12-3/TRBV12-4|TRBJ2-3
CASSRWGRPEDTQYF
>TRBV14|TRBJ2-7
CASSQVRPSGSYEQYF
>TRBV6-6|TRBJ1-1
CASARGNTEAFF
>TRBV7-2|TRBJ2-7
CASSAPGDGREQYF
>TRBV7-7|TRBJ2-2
CASSLGTGYMGELFF
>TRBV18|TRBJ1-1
CASSPTSRGVNTEAFF
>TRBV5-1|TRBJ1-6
CASSSLSDRRNLHF
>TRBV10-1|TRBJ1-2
CASSRDRASSYYGYTF
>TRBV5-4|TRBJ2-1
CASSLAGLAYYEQFF
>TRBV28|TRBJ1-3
CASSRPGTVRNTIYF
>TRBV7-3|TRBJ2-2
CASNRDGAGELFF
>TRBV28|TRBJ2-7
CASSTPQGAPYEQYF
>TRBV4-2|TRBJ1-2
CASSSLTGNYGYTF
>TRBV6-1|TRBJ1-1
CASSAPGAEAFF
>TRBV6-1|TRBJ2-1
CASSDQGEYNEQFF
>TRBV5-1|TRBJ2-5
CASSAPGQGVTQYF
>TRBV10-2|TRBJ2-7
CASTRTYGNYEQYF
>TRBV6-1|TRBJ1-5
CASRSGRYTNQPQHF
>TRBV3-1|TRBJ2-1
CASSRDRSTYNEQFF
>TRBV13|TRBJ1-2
CASSPVGTGDAGYTF
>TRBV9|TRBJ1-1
CASSAHWNTEAFF
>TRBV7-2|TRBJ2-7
CASSPGTRQYF
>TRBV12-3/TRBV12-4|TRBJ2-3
CASSPRQGETDTQYF
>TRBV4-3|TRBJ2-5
CASSQDRFPGTQYF
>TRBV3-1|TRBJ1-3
CASSQVMAGNTIYF
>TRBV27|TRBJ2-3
CASSLWTGYTDTQYF